The clone carrying this TCR beta chain occurred once. Its specificity is not known. CDR1 and CDR2 from the germline V gene are LNHDA and SQIVND (reference sequence). J gave up 3 bases and V 1 base, and 2 bases lay outside the gene matches. This CDR3 is built from 15 residues. Data came from immunoSEQ multiplex PCR; TCRdb stores just in-frame clones and leaves some out. The repertoire holds approximately 100,000 clones, with 92% as singletons. The sample belongs to a study of T cell responses to AZD1222 COVID-19 vaccine. The study, taken as a whole, reports: The breadth and depth of Spike-specific TCRs increased once two AZD1222 doses had been given. Reportedly, close to half of spike-specific TCRs are directed against unmutated variant regions.

Sequencing used peripheral blood, obtained on day 0 of AZD1222 vaccination. The V gene is TRBV19, the J gene TRBJ2-7, with 11 bases aligning to TRBD1. The receptor comes from an adult in good health. The CDR3 loop is CASSIGDRGNYEQYF. CDR3 nucleotide sequence: TGTGCCAGTAGTATAGGGGACAGGGGGAACTACGAGCAGTACTTC.